This TCR beta chain was captured by sequencing in a study of low-dose radiotherapy and immunotherapy resistance in tumors (dated by TCRdb to 2021 to 2024). For the study in its entirety: In Cohort 1, each fraction delivered 0.5 Gy every 2 weeks, and the prescribed total PTV dose was 6.5 Gy. Patients in Cohort 2 were given 1 Gy per fraction every two weeks, for a total of 13 Gy across 26 weeks. Nivolumab and ipilimumab were both given intravenously, with nivolumab at a 240 mg flat dose every two weeks and ipilimumab at 1 mg/kg every six weeks. Intravenous cyclophosphamide at 200 mg/m2 was administered every two weeks, one day ahead of each radiation and immunotherapy administration. Aspirin 300 mg was taken orally once daily by patients for four cycles, starting on cycle 1 day 1. Randomization of trial participants into treatment groups was not performed. Eight patients were included in the translational analysis, namely three from the first dose cohort plus the first five from the second dose cohort.

Reading the germline V gene gives CDR1 SGHDT and CDR2 YYEEEE. The CDR3 numbers 14 residues from cysteine through phenylalanine. Solely the CDR3 DNA is kept, with 42 bases framed from the first base. Trimming takes 7 bases from V and 6 bases from J, and the germline ends sit 20 bases apart. Superscript III and a set of TRAV- and TRBV-specific primers were used to synthesize first-strand cDNA, so that both TCRalpha and TCRbeta chains were covered. An approximately 20-cycle PCR with Phusion amplified the TCRs, pairing a constant-region primer with the adapter that was attached to the V primers. Isolated mRNA was amplified with the MessageAmp II aRNA Amplification Kit, using a roughly 17-hour in vitro transcription at 37°C. mRNA for TCR sequencing was isolated with the Dynabeads mRNA DIRECT Purification Kit. Indexed Illumina adapters were added in a second Phusion PCR of roughly 25 cycles, after which AMPure XP beads were used to purify the products. From the authors' description of their analysis: Custom Perl scripts pooled TCR sequences encoding the same protein, removed out-of-frame sequences and computed each clonotype's abundance. The analysis excluded TCR sequences that were supported by just one read. Shannon entropy, Gini index, clonality, richness, and the frequency of TCRs shared between repertoires were included as repertoire metrics. TCRdb redid the processing of the public reads, applying fastp at Q25 and MiXCR, and retained in-frame beta chains. Rows are combined by CDR3 protein, so each entry shows the most common genes and DNA. The V and J calls reflect TCRdb's pipeline rather than the authors' work. For this sample the table gives about 13,000 distinct CDR3 sequences, of which roughly 60% were detected only once. The ten largest clones take up 7.7% of the sample.

With respect to this clonotype: Its specific antigen is unknown. Base-call qualities are not available, and no considerably larger clone is one nucleotide away.

The donors came from RACIN, which was a single-arm phase I dose-escalation trial that paired nivolumab and ipilimumab with aspirin, low-dose cyclophosphamide and low-dose radiotherapy. Eligible patients had advanced, TIL-negative solid tumors. Here the chain combines TRBV5-6 and TRBJ2-7; the D gene assignment is ambiguous. The TCR originated in a human donor with advanced metastatic prostate, ovarian, gallbladder or colorectal cancer (not recorded which). This table probably holds off-target reads from a library built for another chain. The nucleotide sequence is TGTGCCAGCGGCGATACTACCCGTGGGGTCGAGCAGTACTTC. Its protein product is CASGDTTRGVEQYF.